Listed below are T cell receptor beta chains from one sample, sequenced in a study of shared clonotypes between healthy human individuals. Profiling relied on immunoSEQ multiplex PCR, and the TCRdb table lists in-frame clones only, not all of them. The table shows around 580,000 clones, with roughly 98% occurring only once. Input material: naive CD8+ T cells sorted from blood. The receptors stem from a man aged 25-45 years in good health. CDR3s include the opening cysteine and the closing phenylalanine or tryptophan. A D gene is named only where the DNA matches it firmly. Not all rows give a size; the values are once, few, many and, for expanded clones, a class.

cdr3_nt	cdr3_aa	d_call	v_call	j_call	clone_size
TGTGCCTGGAGTGTACTGGACACAGATACGCAGTATTTT	CAWSVLDTDTQYF	.	TRBV30	TRBJ2-3	.
TGTGCCAGCAGTTACTCGTCCGGGATCGGCAATGAGCAGTTCTTC	CASSYSSGIGNEQFF	.	TRBV6-5	TRBJ2-1	many
TGTGCCAGCCGAAATGAACAGGGTATCACCGGGGAGCTGTTTTTT	CASRNEQGITGELFF	.	TRBV28	TRBJ2-2	.
TGTGCCAGCAGCGACCGACAGGGGGACGAGCAGTACTTC	CASSDRQGDEQYF	TRBD1	TRBV9	TRBJ2-7	.
TGCAGCGTTGAAGATGGATACAGTTGGGGCTACACCTTC	CSVEDGYSWGYTF	.	TRBV29-1	TRBJ1-2	.
TGTGCCAGCAGCCTCGCCCCCCCTTATAGCAATCAGCCCCAGCATTTT	CASSLAPPYSNQPQHF	.	TRBV7-9	TRBJ1-5	.
TGTGCCAGCAGTCCCTATATGGGGAAGAGTCAAGAGACCCAGTACTTC	CASSPYMGKSQETQYF	.	TRBV27	TRBJ2-5	.
TGTGCCAGCAGTTGGAGGACTAGCGGGAAAGCCGAGCAGTACTTC	CASSWRTSGKAEQYF	TRBD2	TRBV28	TRBJ2-7	once
TGCGCCAGCAGCTTGGCCTCCGGCATCTCCTACGAGCAGTACTTC	CASSLASGISYEQYF	.	TRBV5-1	TRBJ2-7	.
TGTGCCAGCAGCTTTACCGGACTGGCTGGAAACACCATATATTTT	CASSFTGLAGNTIYF	.	TRBV7-9	TRBJ1-3	.
TGCGCCAGCAGCCAACTTCAGATGTCCACCGGGGAGCTGTTTTTT	CASSQLQMSTGELFF	.	TRBV5-1	TRBJ2-2	.
TGTGCCAGCAGCCACAATCGGGAGTCCCTTGGTGAGCAGTACTTC	CASSHNRESLGEQYF	.	TRBV7-9	TRBJ2-7	.
TGCGCCAGCAGCCAAGGAGGGGCTGCGAGCCACGAGCAGTACTTC	CASSQGGAASHEQYF	.	TRBV4-3	TRBJ2-7	once
TGTGCCAGCAGCGTAGCGGCGGGCCGGAACTACGAGCAGTACTTC	CASSVAAGRNYEQYF	.	TRBV9	TRBJ2-7	.
TGTGCCACCCAACGAAGGGCGAGCAATCAGCCCCAGCATTTT	CATQRRASNQPQHF	.	TRBV28	TRBJ1-5	.
TGTGCCACCAGCAGAGTCGGAAGTCAAGAGACCCAGTACTTC	CATSRVGSQETQYF	.	TRBV15	TRBJ2-5	.
TGTGCCAGCAGTTACTCGCAAGAGACCCAGTACTTC	CASSYSQETQYF	.	TRBV6-5	TRBJ2-5	.
TGTGCCAGCTCACCACCCTCGGGGGGGCTTTCTGAAGCTTTCTTT	CASSPPSGGLSEAFF	.	TRBV18	TRBJ1-1	.
TGTGCCAGCTGCGGGACTAGGAACACCGGGGAGCTGTTTTTT	CASCGTRNTGELFF	TRBD2	TRBV27	TRBJ2-2	.
TGTGCCAGCAGGGAGAGGACTAGCGGCTACTACAATGAGCAGTTCTTC	CASRERTSGYYNEQFF	TRBD2	TRBV2	TRBJ2-1	.
TGTGCCTGGAGGACAAGGAGGAGCCCCTCCACAGATACGCAGTATTTT	CAWRTRRSPSTDTQYF	.	TRBV30	TRBJ2-3	.
TGTGCCAGCGCGTCGGAGGGAGAGACCCAGTACTTC	CASASEGETQYF	.	TRBV7-9	TRBJ2-5	.
TGCAGCGAAATAGCTGTCTACAATGAGCAGTTCTTC	CSEIAVYNEQFF	.	TRBV29-1	TRBJ2-1	.
TGTGCCAGCCGACCGACAGGATCCTACGAGCAGTACTTC	CASRPTGSYEQYF	.	TRBV28	TRBJ2-7	.
TGTGCCAGCAGTTTATCCCCACTCTATGGCTACACCTTC	CASSLSPLYGYTF	.	TRBV27	TRBJ1-2	.
TGTGCCAGCAGCACCGGGGCCGCCACCGGGGAGCTGTTTTTT	CASSTGAATGELFF	.	TRBV7-6	TRBJ2-2	.